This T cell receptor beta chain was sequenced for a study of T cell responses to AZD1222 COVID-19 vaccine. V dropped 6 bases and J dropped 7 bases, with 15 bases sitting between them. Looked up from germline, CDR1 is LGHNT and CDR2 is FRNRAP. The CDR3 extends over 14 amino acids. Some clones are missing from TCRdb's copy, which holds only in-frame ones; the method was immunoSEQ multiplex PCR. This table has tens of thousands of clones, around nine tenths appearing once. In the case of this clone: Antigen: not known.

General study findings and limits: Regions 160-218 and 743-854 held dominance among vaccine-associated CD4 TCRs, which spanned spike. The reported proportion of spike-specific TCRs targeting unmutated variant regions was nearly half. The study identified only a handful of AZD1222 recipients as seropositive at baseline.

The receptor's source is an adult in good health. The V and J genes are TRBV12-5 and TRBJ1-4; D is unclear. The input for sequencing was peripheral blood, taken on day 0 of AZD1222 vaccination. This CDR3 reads CASGPDGVGEKLFF. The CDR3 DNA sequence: TGTGCTAGTGGCCCAGACGGGGTAGGTGAAAAACTGTTTTTT.